Listed here are 30 T cell receptor beta chains from one sample, sequenced in a study of memory CD4+ T cells and cytomegalovirus serostatus. The sort gate was single viable CD3+CD4+CD8-CD45RO+ cells for memory CD4+ T cells. Libraries were prepared by immunoSEQ multiplex PCR; TCRdb keeps only in-frame clonotypes and omits some of them. The data hold tens of thousands of clones, with around 80% observed a single time. Sequenced material: memory CD4+ T cells from blood. These receptors all come from an adult in good health and CMV-seronegative.

This sequence joins TRBV6-5 and TRBJ2-7, with 8 positions matching TRBD1. Losses at the gene ends were 5 bases for V and 2 bases for J; bases not matched to a gene: 8. The CDR3 totals 15 residues. Germline CDR1 reads MNHEY; CDR2 reads SVGAGI. The CDR3 DNA is TGTGCCAGCAGTCCTCTGACAGGGGTAGCCTACGAGCAGTACTTC. This gives the protein CASSPLTGVAYEQYF.

The J gene is TRBJ2-7, the V gene TRBV19; a weak D match, TRBD2 (5 bases). The CDR3 covers 14 residues. Germline V gives CDR1 LNHDA, CDR2 SQIVND (reference sequence). Trimming shortened V by 3 bases and J by 0 bases, and 9 bases separated the two germline ends. CDR3 region: CASSIRGSSYEQYF. The CDR3 DNA follows: TGTGCCAGTAGTATTCGGGGAAGCTCCTACGAGCAGTACTTC.

This chain joins TRBV7-2 and TRBJ2-7; 8 bases align to TRBD1. CDR3 length: 15 residues. Germline V gene lookup returns CDR1 SGHTA and CDR2 FQGNSA. J was trimmed by 3 bases and V by 0 bases; bases with no gene match: 4. DNA for the CDR3: TGTGCCAGCAGCTTAGCGAGCGGACAGGGCTACGAGCAGTACTTC. Translated, it gives CASSLASGQGYEQYF. Together with reference TRBV7-2 and TRBJ2-7, the CDR3 gives the full variable domain: GAGVSQSPSNKVTEKGKDVELRCDPISGHTALYWYRQSLGQGLEFLIYFQGNSAPDKSGLPSDRFSAERTGGSVSTLTIQRTQQEDSAVYLCASSLASGQGYEQYFGPGTRLTVT.

The rearrangement uses TRBV30 and TRBJ2-2; 7 bases map to TRBD2. The CDR3 is 15 amino acids. With V trimmed by 2 bases and J by 7 bases, 10 bases remained unmatched. Germline V gene sequence: CDR1 GTSNPN, CDR2 SVGIG (reference sequence). The CDR3 loop reads CAWSTSGKRVGELFF. The CDR3 DNA is TGTGCCTGGAGTACCAGCGGGAAAAGGGTCGGGGAGCTGTTTTTT.

The chain joins TRBV10-3 to TRBJ2-5; 14 positions agree with TRBD2. After removal of 3 bases from V and 5 bases from J, the junction contained 5 bases not matched to a gene. Germline CDR1 is ENHRY and CDR2 is SYGVKD. This CDR3 spans 16 amino acids. The CDR3 sequence is CAISEGTSGSVETQYF. The CDR3 bases are TGTGCCATCAGTGAAGGGACTAGCGGGAGTGTTGAGACCCAGTACTTC.

This clone has only a few counts. CDR3 region: CASRQGGDQPQHF. DNA for the CDR3: TGTGCCAGCAGACAGGGTGGGGATCAGCCCCAGCATTTT. V is TRBV28 and J is TRBJ1-5, with a weak D call TRBD1 (6 bases). The CDR3 consists of 13 residues. The ends were cut back, 6 bases at V and 5 bases at J, with 11 bases in the middle. CDR1 is MDHEN and CDR2 is SYDVKM in the germline V gene.

The chain links TRBV5-1 to TRBJ1-5; no clear D gene. V lost 4 bases, J lost 5 bases, and 13 bases lay in between. The CDR3 covers 14 residues. Germline CDR1 SGHRS, CDR2 YFSETQ. In DNA, the CDR3 is TGCGCCAGCAGCACTGGTACGCGGGATCAGCCCCAGCATTTT. This gives the protein CASSTGTRDQPQHF.

The count of this clone is one. CDR3 protein: CASSRDITDTQYF. CDR3 bases: TGTGCCAGCAGCCGGGACATCACAGATACGCAGTATTTT. J is TRBJ2-3 and V is TRBV7-9; tentative D call: TRBD1 (6 bases). CDR1 is SEHNR and CDR2 is FQNEAQ in the germline V gene (reference sequence). V lost 5 bases and J 2 bases, leaving 8 bases between the germline ends. CDR3 length: 13 amino acids. The full variable domain, in which reference TRBV7-9 and TRBJ2-3 provide the parts outside the CDR3, is DTGVSQNPRHKITKRGQNVTFRCDPISEHNRLYWYRQTLGQGPEFLTYFQNEAQLEKSRLLSDRFSAERPKGSFSTLEIQRTEQGDSAMYLCASSRDITDTQYFGPGTRLTVL.

This sequence joins TRBV5-1 and TRBJ2-1, with D unresolved. Looked up from germline, CDR1 is SGHRS and CDR2 is YFSETQ. The CDR3 covers 12 residues. The V and J ends lost 4 bases and 3 bases respectively, with 5 bases between them. CDR3 in DNA: TGCGCCAGCAGCACGAACTACAATGAGCAGTTCTTC. This translates into CASSTNYNEQFF.

This clone has only a few counts. The chain is built from TRBV5-1 and TRBJ2-7; D is perhaps TRBD2 (5 bases). Germline loops: CDR1 SGHRS, CDR2 YFSETQ. Trimming removed 0 bases at V and 2 bases at J, with 9 bases between. The CDR3 loop spans 14 amino acids. The CDR3 bases are TGCGCCAGCAGCTTGGTAGAGGGAACCTACGAGCAGTACTTC. The encoded protein is CASSLVEGTYEQYF.

The chain recombines TRBV5-1 with TRBJ1-1; a possible D gene is TRBD1 (5 bases). V lost 0 bases and J 3 bases, leaving 12 bases between the germline ends. Germline values: CDR1 SGHRS, CDR2 YFSETQ. The CDR3 covers 15 residues. The CDR3 DNA reads TGCGCCAGCAGCTTGGCCGCCATAGGGGACACTGAAGCTTTCTTT. Its protein product is CASSLAAIGDTEAFF.

DNA for the CDR3: TGTGCCATCAGTGAGGGGACAGGGAACACCGGGGAGCTGTTTTTT. Protein sequence: CAISEGTGNTGELFF. The chain has TRBV10-3 and TRBJ2-2, with 8 bases lining up with TRBD1. Germline V CDR1 and CDR2: ENHRY, SYGVKD. With 2 bases clipped from V and 1 base from J, the junction kept 0 bases outside the gene matches. This CDR3 contains 15 residues.

As DNA, the CDR3 is TGTGCCAGCAGCTTCCGCCGGGACTCCATCAGAGAGCAGTACTTC. As protein: CASSFRRDSIREQYF. The genes are TRBV7-8 and TRBJ2-5; D might be TRBD2 (6 bases). CDR1 and CDR2 (germline): SGHVS, FQNEAQ. The CDR3 consists of 15 residues. Trimming took 3 bases from V and 11 from J, leaving 22 bases between them.

This clone was observed once. This chain joins TRBV11-2 and TRBJ2-3, with a weak D call TRBD2 (6 bases). V was pared by 2 bases and J by 3 bases, with 12 bases between. The CDR3 is 15 amino acids. Germline CDR1 reads SGHAT; CDR2 reads FQNNGV. The CDR3 reads CASSLLGGRTDTQYF. CDR3 in DNA: TGTGCCAGCAGCTTATTGGGGGGAAGAACAGATACGCAGTATTTT. Full variable domain (outside the CDR3, taken from reference TRBV11-2 and TRBJ2-3): EAGVAQSPRYKIIEKRQSVAFWCNPISGHATLYWYQQILGQGPKLLIQFQNNGVVDDSQLPKDRFSAERLKGVDSTLKIQPAKLEDSAVYLCASSLLGGRTDTQYFGPGTRLTVL.

This clone has a handful of counts. The chain links TRBV27 to TRBJ2-2; 10 nucleotides agree with TRBD2. Looked up from germline, CDR1 is MNHEY and CDR2 is SMNVEV (reference sequence). The CDR3 consists of 16 residues. With 8 bases clipped from V and 6 bases from J, the junction kept 12 bases outside the gene matches. The CDR3 DNA reads as TGTGCCAGCGGACAACTAGCGGGACGGGGCTCCGGGGAGCTGTTTTTT. Residues: CASGQLAGRGSGELFF.

The chain links TRBV7-8 to TRBJ1-3, with D uncertain. Germline V lookup: CDR1 SGHVS, CDR2 FQNEAQ. V lost 5 bases and J 0 bases, leaving 8 bases between the germline ends. The CDR3 is made up of 14 amino acids. The DNA of the CDR3 is TGTGCCAGCAGCCCCTGGAGCTCTGGAAACACCATATATTTT. This encodes CASSPWSSGNTIYF. The full variable domain, with the rest looked up from reference TRBV7-8 and TRBJ1-3, is GAGVSQSPRYKVAKRGQDVALRCDPISGHVSLFWYQQALGQGPEFLTYFQNEAQLDKSGLPSDRFFAERPEGSVSTLKIQRTQQEDSAVYLCASSPWSSGNTIYFGEGSWLTVV.

This sequence joins TRBV7-2 and TRBJ2-5, with D hard to call. The CDR3 length is 12 residues. CDR1 is SGHTA, CDR2 FQGNSA, per germline. V gave up 5 bases and J gave up 0 bases, with 4 bases separating them. The CDR3 nucleotides read TGTGCCAGCAGCCTGTACCAAGAGACCCAGTACTTC. It encodes CASSLYQETQYF.

V gene TRBV2 combines with J gene TRBJ2-7; D tentatively fits TRBD1 or TRBD2 (5 bases each). Germline V CDR1 and CDR2: SNHLY, FYNNEI. The length of the CDR3 is 14 residues. The V gene lost 7 bases and the J gene lost 7 bases, with 20 bases spanning the gap. For the CDR3, the DNA is TGTGCCAGCACTCCGACGGGACCAGCAAGGGAGCAGTACTTC. Its protein is CASTPTGPAREQYF.

This clone was picked up a small number of times. The gene calls are TRBV18 and TRBJ2-3; D gene ambiguous. V dropped 5 bases and J dropped 6 bases, with 18 bases sitting between them. The CDR3 contains 15 residues. The germline V gene encodes CDR1 KGHSH and CDR2 LQKENI. CDR3 bases: TGTGCCAGCTCAAACCAGGCCACAGTTCAGGATACGCAGTATTTT. Residues: CASSNQATVQDTQYF.

This clone was seen just once. The V and J genes are TRBV4-1 and TRBJ1-4; D gene unclear. Germline CDR1 is MGHRA and CDR2 is YSYEKL. The ends were cut back, 1 base at V and 6 bases at J, with 12 bases in the middle. This CDR3 is built from 15 residues. In DNA, the CDR3 is TGCGCCAGCAGCCAAGTCCGTAGTATGGATGAAAAACTGTTTTTT. This translates into CASSQVRSMDEKLFF.

The chain joins TRBV7-2 to TRBJ2-3; the match to TRBD2 covers 12 bases. J gave up 1 base and V 5 bases, and 4 bases lay outside the gene matches. The germline V gene encodes CDR1 SGHTA and CDR2 FQGNSA. This CDR3 has 16 amino acids. The CDR3 sequence: CASSLPSGGGTDTQYF. The CDR3 bases are TGTGCCAGCAGCCTCCCTAGCGGGGGGGGCACAGATACGCAGTATTTT.

This clone has only one observation. The J gene is TRBJ1-1, the V gene TRBV19; 8 bases are a match to TRBD1. From germline, CDR1 is LNHDA and CDR2 SQIVND (reference sequence). After removal of 3 bases from V and 0 bases from J, the junction contained 3 bases not matched to a gene. CDR3 size: 15 residues. In DNA, the CDR3 is TGTGCCAGTAGTATCGACAGGGGACTGAACACTGAAGCTTTCTTT. Translation gives CASSIDRGLNTEAFF.

This sequence joins TRBV5-4 and TRBJ1-1, with D maybe TRBD1 (6 bases). V lost 0 bases and J lost 5, with 20 bases in between. CDR1 and CDR2 from the germline V gene are SGHNT and YYREEE (reference sequence). The CDR3 has 17 residues. The CDR3 DNA follows: TGTGCCAGCAGCTTGGGTACTCGGTGGGGGGCAGGGACTGAAGCTTTCTTT. The encoded protein is CASSLGTRWGAGTEAFF.

The V call is TRBV9, the J call TRBJ2-3, with D perhaps TRBD2 (6 bases). The CDR3 extends over 15 amino acids. Germline loops: CDR1 SGDLS, CDR2 YYNGEE. V lost 2 bases and J lost 4, with 14 bases in between. CDR3 protein: CASSVNSGLPDTQYF. In DNA form, the CDR3 reads TGTGCCAGCAGCGTTAATAGCGGTCTGCCAGATACGCAGTATTTT. The whole variable domain, remainder taken from reference TRBV9 and TRBJ2-3, is DSGVTQTPKHLITATGQRVTLRCSPRSGDLSVYWYQQSLDQGLQFLIQYYNGEERAKGNILERFSAQQFPDLHSELNLSSLELGDSALYFCASSVNSGLPDTQYFGPGTRLTVL.

The rearrangement uses TRBV19 and TRBJ1-5, with a tentative D call TRBD1 (5 bases). The CDR3 sequence is 17 residues long. Looked up from germline, CDR1 is LNHDA and CDR2 is SQIVND (reference sequence). Trimming took off 1 base at V and 4 bases at J, with 17 bases between the two ends. In DNA form, the CDR3 reads TGTGCCAGTAGTATAGGACGAGGGGTTAGGAAGAATCAGCCCCAGCATTTT. Translated: CASSIGRGVRKNQPQHF.

This clone was recorded a few times. V gene TRBV27 combines with J gene TRBJ2-5, with 9 bases identical to TRBD2. The CDR3 runs 15 residues. The trim removed 11 bases at V and 4 bases at J, leaving 14 bases unmatched. Looked up from germline, CDR1 is MNHEY and CDR2 is SMNVEV (reference sequence). In DNA, the CDR3 is TGTGCCTCCAACGGGGTAGCGGGAGAGGGAGAGACCCAGTACTTC. Protein product: CASNGVAGEGETQYF.

The chain carries TRBV10-1 and TRBJ2-1; a possible D gene is TRBD2 (5 bases). The CDR3 has 15 amino acids. The germline CDR1 and CDR2 sequences are WNHNN and SYGVQD (reference sequence). The V and J ends lost 6 bases and 9 bases respectively, with 21 bases between them. For the CDR3, the DNA is TGCGCCAGCAGCGGCGGACCCAGCGGAGAACGTGAGCAGTTCTTC. This sequence encodes CASSGGPSGEREQFF.

This CDR3 reads CASSQDFSYQETQYF. CDR3 nucleotide sequence: TGTGCCAGCAGCCAAGATTTCTCGTACCAAGAGACCCAGTACTTC. The chain couples TRBV4-2 to TRBJ2-5; no clear D. The CDR3 loop spans 15 amino acids. Trimming pared 0 bases from V and 0 bases from J, leaving 8 bases between. The V gene's germline CDR1 is LGHNA and CDR2 YNFKEQ.

The chain joins TRBV11-2 to TRBJ2-2; a weak D match, TRBD2 (6 bases). The CDR3 has 16 residues. Trimming removed 1 base at V and 0 bases at J, with 9 bases between. From germline, CDR1 is SGHAT and CDR2 FQNNGV. The CDR3 loop reads CASSLVGGTNTGELFF. The CDR3 coding sequence is TGTGCCAGCAGCTTAGTGGGGGGAACGAACACCGGGGAGCTGTTTTTT.

The genes are TRBV30 and TRBJ1-4, with D perhaps matching TRBD1 (5 bases). Trimming removed 4 bases at V and 6 bases at J, with 12 bases between. Germline-derived CDR1 and CDR2 are GTSNPN and SVGIG (reference sequence). The CDR3 contains 13 residues. The CDR3 loop reads CAWTGGADEKLFF. CDR3 DNA sequence: TGTGCCTGGACGGGCGGGGCGGATGAAAAACTGTTTTTT.